A single T cell receptor beta chain is shown here with its context. One end of the junction does not line up with germline, which may come from a read error. This CDR3 has 11 residues. Germline values: CDR1 DFQATT, CDR2 SNEGSKA (reference sequence). This table comes from immunoSEQ multiplex PCR, and its TCRdb copy is limited to in-frame clones, with some not included. The data hold about 610,000 clones, with roughly 90% observed a single time. The source of the sample is a study of shared T cell receptors in the human thymus. This same sample was also taken into another study, of human thymus T cells. From that paper: Donor material was obtained from healthy Finnish infants undergoing corrective surgery for congenital heart defects. The thymus tissue came from resections taken during corrective heart surgery. Repertoires from thymus and blood appeared to show biased V and J gene usage. Related studies noted strongly shared thymic repertoires across unrelated people.

The TCR sequence derives from a boy less than two years old with a congenital heart defect. Material: thymocytes. V usage is TRBV20-1 and J usage is TRBJ2-1, with TRBD2 matching over 7 bases. CDR3 in DNA: TGCAGTGCTAAAAGCGGGAATGAGCGGTTCTTC. It yields the protein CSAKSGNERFF.